The present T cell receptor (beta chain) was sequenced within a study of T cells in Graves' hyperthyroidism and ophthalmopathy. Graves' hyperthyroidism showing no ophthalmopathy progression within 18 months was considered stable. The study enrolled patients aged 18 to 65 with newly diagnosed hyperthyroidism of under 2 months' duration. Source material for PBMCs was roughly 10 ml fresh peripheral blood. For this clonotype: The antigen remains undetermined.

Deletions cut 0 bases from V and 9 bases from J, with 12 bases between. The CDR3 length is 14 residues. Germline V gene lookup returns CDR1 LGHNA and CDR2 YNFKEQ. Overall study findings and caveats: Ophthalmopathy stood apart from stable hyperthyroidism in a 13 V-J model.

Amplification of TCR beta CDR3 regions was performed using RNA transcripts as template. TCR CDR3 regions were first amplified by RT-PCR with HTBI primers. TCRdb analysed the multiplex PCR reads with MiXCR anew, one entry per CDR3 protein. Among 500,000 to 600,000 distinct CDR3 sequences listed, approximately 15% were seen once. The V gene is TRBV4-2, the J gene TRBJ2-1; D call uncertain. The clonotype was recovered from a woman under 30 with Graves' hyperthyroidism. Material for sequencing was blood. Written as DNA, the CDR3 is TGTGCCAGCAGCCAAGATGACACTTTCGGTGAGCAGTTCTTC. Translated, it gives CASSQDDTFGEQFF.